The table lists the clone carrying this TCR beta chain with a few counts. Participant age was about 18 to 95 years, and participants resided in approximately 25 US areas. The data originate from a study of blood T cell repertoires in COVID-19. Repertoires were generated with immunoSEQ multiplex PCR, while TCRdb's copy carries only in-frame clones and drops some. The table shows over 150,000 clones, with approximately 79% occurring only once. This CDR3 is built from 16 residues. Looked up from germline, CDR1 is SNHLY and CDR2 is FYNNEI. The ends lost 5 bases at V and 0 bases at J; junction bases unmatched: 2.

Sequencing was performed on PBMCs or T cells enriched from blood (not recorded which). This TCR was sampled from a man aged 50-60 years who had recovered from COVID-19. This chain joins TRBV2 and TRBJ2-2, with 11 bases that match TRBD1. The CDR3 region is CASSRDRGTNTGELFF. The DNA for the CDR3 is TGTGCCAGCAGTCGGGACAGGGGGACGAACACCGGGGAGCTGTTTTTT.